The clone carrying this T cell receptor beta chain was seen a handful of times. The V gene end was trimmed by 1 base and the J gene end by 3 bases; junction bases not matched to a gene: 12. CDR3 length equals 17 residues. Germline V CDR1 and CDR2: MNHEY, SVGAGI. Each CDR3 protein is one row after TCRdb ran MiXCR on the RACE reads. The table has fewer than 350,000 distinct CDR3 sequences, roughly 7.7% seen once. This sample stems from a study of human T cells and chemical hapten exposure. Whole-study context: Patients, largely female, had alopecia areata, totalis or universalis.

Time point noted: pre-sensitization, week 0. As for treatment: therapeutic diphenylcyclopropenone sensitization with weekly scalp DPC. The clonotype comes from a young man with alopecia areata. Some clones in this sample may be carry-over from other donors' samples. Sample: whole blood, taken in connection with sensitization to the hapten diphenylcyclopropenone (DPC). The chain combines TRBV6-5 with TRBJ2-7; TRBD1 matches 7 bases. CDR3 region: CASSYLVDRVRYYEQYF. DNA of the CDR3: TGTGCCAGCAGTTACTTGGTAGACAGGGTAAGATACTACGAGCAGTACTTC.